This is a list of T cell receptor beta chains from one sample in a study of quantifying T cell responses using KT2 cells. Via MiXCR, TCRdb re-called the UMI-ligation and nested PCR reads, giving one row per CDR3 protein. The sample contains roughly 51,000 distinct CDR3 sequences, more than 9% of which appear only once. The sequenced material came from PBMCs spiked with cells of the T cell clone KT2. These TCRs come from a human donor. CDR3s include the opening cysteine and the closing phenylalanine or tryptophan. The D gene is left open where the match is weak. Clone size is shown for a subset of rows, as once, few, many or a class of expanded clone.

J	V	size	D	CDR3	DNA
TRBJ1-2	TRBV20-1	many	TRBD1	CSATLTGDGYTF	TGCAGTGCTACGCTTACAGGGGATGGCTACACCTTC
TRBJ2-7	TRBV27	few	.	CASSFGLGYEQYF	TGTGCCAGCAGTTTCGGCCTAGGGTACGAGCAGTACTTC
TRBJ1-5	TRBV12-3/TRBV12-4	.	.	CASSPRDSNQPQHF	TGTGCCAGCAGCCCCCGGGACAGCAATCAGCCCCAGCATTTT
TRBJ2-4	TRBV2	few	TRBD2	CASSRQTSGSNIQYF	TGTGCCAGCAGTCGGCAGACTAGCGGGAGTAACATTCAGTACTTC
TRBJ2-7	TRBV4-3	.	TRBD2	CASSQEGGEYGYEQYF	TGCGCCAGCAGCCAAGAGGGGGGGGAGTATGGATACGAGCAGTACTTC
TRBJ2-1	TRBV20-1	.	.	CSARASTYNEQFF	TGCAGTGCTAGGGCGAGCACCTACAATGAGCAGTTCTTC
TRBJ2-3	TRBV6-5	few	.	CASSPPDTDTQYF	TGTGCCAGCAGCCCCCCCGACACAGATACGCAGTATTTT
TRBJ2-3	TRBV29-1	many	TRBD1	CSVYGRGSDTQYF	TGCAGCGTTTATGGCAGGGGGTCGGATACGCAGTATTTT
TRBJ1-1	TRBV3-1	.	.	CASSQGQGAFF	TGTGCCAGCAGCCAGGGACAAGGAGCTTTCTTT
TRBJ2-1	TRBV2	few	.	CASSMNPSYNEQFF	TGTGCCAGCAGTATGAACCCCTCCTACAATGAGCAGTTCTTC
TRBJ2-5	TRBV28	many	.	CASSLWLQETQYF	TGTGCCAGCAGTTTATGGCTGCAAGAGACCCAGTACTTC
TRBJ2-3	TRBV3-1	.	TRBD2	CASSQAVAGDLTTDTQYF	TGTGCCAGCAGCCAAGCTGTAGCGGGGGACCTGACCACAGATACGCAGTATTTT
TRBJ2-4	TRBV15	.	.	CATSGTGYSRKNIQYF	TGTGCCACCAGCGGAACAGGGTACTCTCGCAAAAACATTCAGTACTTC
TRBJ1-1	TRBV20-1	few	TRBD1	CSASLRRQGNTEAFF	TGCAGTGCTAGCCTTCGCCGACAGGGGAACACTGAAGCTTTCTTT
TRBJ2-3	TRBV7-8	few	.	CASSLLRLSTDTQYF	TGTGCCAGCAGCTTATTAAGACTCTCCACAGATACGCAGTATTTT
TRBJ1-5	TRBV7-6	few	TRBD1	CASSSSPGGQGYQPQHF	TGTGCCAGCAGCTCATCCCCGGGGGGACAGGGATATCAGCCCCAGCATTTT
TRBJ2-3	TRBV29-1	many	.	CSVGAREVGTDTQYF	TGCAGCGTTGGGGCCCGGGAAGTAGGCACAGATACGCAGTATTTT
TRBJ1-3	TRBV6-5	.	.	CASSGQPGNTIYF	TGTGCCAGCAGCGGACAACCCGGAAACACCATATATTTT
TRBJ2-3	TRBV9	.	.	CASSLPADTQYF	TGTGCCAGCAGCCTACCGGCAGATACGCAGTATTTT
TRBJ1-2	TRBV28	.	TRBD1	CAMTAGTGSYGYTF	TGTGCCATGACTGCCGGGACAGGGTCCTATGGCTACACCTTC
TRBJ2-7	TRBV12-3/TRBV12-4	.	TRBD1	CASSPRQGARGEQYF	TGTGCCAGCAGTCCCCGACAGGGGGCGCGGGGCGAGCAGTACTTC
TRBJ2-5	TRBV7-2	.	.	CASSFFRFRGKSSDRAQYF	TGTGCCAGCAGCTTCTTTCGTTTTCGAGGGAAATCTAGCGATAGGGCCCAGTACTTC
TRBJ2-7	TRBV28	.	.	CASSFSGGVSYEQYF	TGTGCCAGCAGTTTTAGCGGTGGAGTCTCCTACGAGCAGTACTTC
TRBJ2-7	TRBV10-3	few	TRBD2	CAISLAGVGEQYF	TGTGCCATCAGTCTAGCGGGAGTAGGGGAGCAGTACTTC
TRBJ1-1	TRBV21-1	.	.	CAGKGLFTEAFF	TGTGCCGGCAAGGGACTTTTCACTGAAGCTTTCTTT
TRBJ1-2	TRBV6-6	many	.	CASSYPGGAVVGYTF	TGTGCCAGCAGTTACCCTGGGGGGGCGGTTGTGGGCTACACCTTC
TRBJ2-1	TRBV2	few	.	CASSENSYNEQFF	TGTGCCAGCAGTGAGAACAGTTACAATGAGCAGTTCTTC
TRBJ2-3	TRBV18	.	.	CASSPRQPDTQYF	TGTGCCAGCTCACCGAGACAGCCAGATACGCAGTATTTT
TRBJ2-3	TRBV10-3	many	TRBD2	CAISPSGGGSDTQYF	TGTGCCATCAGCCCCAGCGGGGGGGGGTCAGATACGCAGTATTTT
TRBJ2-7	TRBV2	few	TRBD2	CASSVGLAGDYEQYF	TGTGCCAGCAGTGTGGGACTAGCGGGGGACTACGAGCAGTACTTC
TRBJ2-7	TRBV18	.	TRBD1	CASSPRRQGQEQYF	TGTGCCAGCTCACCGCGTAGACAGGGACAGGAGCAGTACTTC
TRBJ1-5	TRBV12-3/TRBV12-4	.	.	CASNRDSNQPQHF	TGTGCCAGCAACAGGGATAGCAATCAGCCCCAGCATTTT
TRBJ2-3	TRBV19	medium-sized	.	CASSVQGSTDTQYF	TGTGCCAGTAGTGTACAGGGCTCCACAGATACGCAGTATTTT
TRBJ2-6	TRBV23-1	many	.	CASSQSERRDPSGANVLTF	TGCGCCAGCAGTCAATCGGAACGGAGGGACCCCTCTGGGGCCAACGTCCTGACTTTC
TRBJ1-1	TRBV20-1	few	.	CSASTGKVTEAFF	TGCAGTGCTAGTACGGGGAAAGTCACTGAAGCTTTCTTT
TRBJ1-5	TRBV2	.	TRBD1	CASTEQGTSNQPQHF	TGTGCCAGCACCGAACAGGGGACTAGCAATCAGCCCCAGCATTTT
TRBJ2-1	TRBV11-2	.	.	CASSLSAFRYNEQFF	TGTGCCAGCAGCTTATCCGCGTTCAGGTACAATGAGCAGTTCTTC
TRBJ1-2	TRBV7-2	many	.	CASSLSGQLYGYTF	TGTGCCAGCAGCTTATCAGGACAACTCTATGGCTACACCTTC
TRBJ2-3	TRBV4-1	.	.	CASSRRFGGGDTQYF	TGCGCCAGCAGCCGCCGATTCGGGGGAGGAGATACGCAGTATTTT
TRBJ2-7	TRBV7-8	few	.	CASSLDISPYEQYF	TGTGCCAGCAGCTTAGATATTTCCCCCTACGAGCAGTACTTC
TRBJ2-3	TRBV7-2	many	TRBD2	CASSFPLKTSGRAGHGTDTQYF	TGTGCCAGCAGCTTCCCACTAAAGACTAGCGGGAGGGCCGGCCACGGCACAGATACGCAGTATTTT
TRBJ2-1	TRBV24-1	many	.	CATSEGGVSYNEQFF	TGTGCCACCAGTGAAGGGGGAGTCTCCTACAATGAGCAGTTCTTC
TRBJ1-1	TRBV7-8	.	.	CASSWDWNTEAFF	TGTGCCAGCAGCTGGGACTGGAACACTGAAGCTTTCTTT
TRBJ1-2	TRBV6-6	many	.	CASSYDSFYGYTF	TGTGCCAGCAGTTACGACAGCTTCTATGGCTACACCTTC